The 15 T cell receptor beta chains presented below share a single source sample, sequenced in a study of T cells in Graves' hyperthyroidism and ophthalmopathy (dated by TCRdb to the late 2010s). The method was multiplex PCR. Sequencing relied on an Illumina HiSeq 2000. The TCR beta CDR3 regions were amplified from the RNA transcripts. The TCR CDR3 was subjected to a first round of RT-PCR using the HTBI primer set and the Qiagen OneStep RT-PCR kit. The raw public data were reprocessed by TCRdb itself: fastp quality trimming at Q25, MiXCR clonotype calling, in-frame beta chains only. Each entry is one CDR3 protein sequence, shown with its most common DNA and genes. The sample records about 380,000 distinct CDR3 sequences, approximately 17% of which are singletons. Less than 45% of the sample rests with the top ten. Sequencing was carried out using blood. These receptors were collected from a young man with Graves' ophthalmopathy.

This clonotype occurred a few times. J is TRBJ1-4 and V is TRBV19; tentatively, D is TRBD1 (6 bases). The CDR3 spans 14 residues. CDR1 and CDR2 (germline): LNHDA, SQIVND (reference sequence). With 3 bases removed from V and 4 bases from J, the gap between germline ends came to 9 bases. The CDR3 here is CASSIGQYNEKLFF. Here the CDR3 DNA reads TGTGCCAGTAGTATCGGACAGTATAATGAAAAACTGTTTTTT.

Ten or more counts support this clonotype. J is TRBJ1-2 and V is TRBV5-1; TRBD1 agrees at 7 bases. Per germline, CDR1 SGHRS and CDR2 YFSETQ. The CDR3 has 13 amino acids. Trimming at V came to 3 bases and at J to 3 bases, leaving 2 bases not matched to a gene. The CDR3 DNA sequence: TGCGCCAGCAGCTCCAGGGGGGACTATGGCTACACCTTC. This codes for CASSSRGDYGYTF.

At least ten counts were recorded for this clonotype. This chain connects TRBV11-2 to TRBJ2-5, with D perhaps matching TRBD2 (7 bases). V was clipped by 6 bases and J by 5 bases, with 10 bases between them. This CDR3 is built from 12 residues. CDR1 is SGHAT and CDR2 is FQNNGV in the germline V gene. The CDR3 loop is CASRGGGETQYF. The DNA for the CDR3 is TGTGCCAGCAGAGGGGGGGGGGAGACCCAGTACTTC.

CDR3 loop: CASSQGNYGYTF. The CDR3 nucleotides read TGTGCCAGCTCCCAGGGTAACTATGGCTACACCTTC. The J gene is TRBJ1-2, the V gene TRBV12-3 or TRBV12-4, with D tentatively TRBD1 (5 bases). V was pared by 8 bases and J by 1 base, with 8 bases between. This CDR3 region has 12 residues.

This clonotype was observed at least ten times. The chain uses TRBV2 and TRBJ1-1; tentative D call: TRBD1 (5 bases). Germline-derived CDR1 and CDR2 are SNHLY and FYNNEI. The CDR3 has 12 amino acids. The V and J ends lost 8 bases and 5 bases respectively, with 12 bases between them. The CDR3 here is CASYGGETEAFF. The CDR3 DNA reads TGTGCCAGCTACGGGGGGGAAACTGAAGCTTTCTTT. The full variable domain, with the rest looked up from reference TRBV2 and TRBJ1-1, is EPEVTQTPSHQVTQMGQEVILRCVPISNHLYFYWYRQILGQKVEFLVSFYNNEISEKSEIFDDQFSVERPDGSNFTLKIRSTKLEDSAMYFCASYGGETEAFFGQGTRLTVV.

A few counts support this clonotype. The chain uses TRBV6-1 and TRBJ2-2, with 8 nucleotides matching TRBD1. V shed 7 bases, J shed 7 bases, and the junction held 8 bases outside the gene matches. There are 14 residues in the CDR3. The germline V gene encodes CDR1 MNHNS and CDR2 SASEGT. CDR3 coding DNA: TGTGCCAGCACCGGACAGGGTAGGGACGGGGAGCTGTTTTTT. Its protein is CASTGQGRDGELFF.

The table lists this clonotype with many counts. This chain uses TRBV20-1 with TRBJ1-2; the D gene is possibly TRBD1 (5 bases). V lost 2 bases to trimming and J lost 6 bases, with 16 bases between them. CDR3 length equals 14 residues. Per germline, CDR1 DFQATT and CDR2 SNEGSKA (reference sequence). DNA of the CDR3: TGCAGTGCTAGACAAGTACAGGCCGGGAATGGCTACACCTTC. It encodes CSARQVQAGNGYTF.

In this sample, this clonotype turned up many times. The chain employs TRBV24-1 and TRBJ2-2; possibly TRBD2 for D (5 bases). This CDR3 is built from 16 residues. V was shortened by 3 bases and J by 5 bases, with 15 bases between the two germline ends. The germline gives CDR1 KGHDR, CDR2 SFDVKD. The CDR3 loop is CATSDPLRGETGELFF. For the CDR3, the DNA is TGTGCCACCAGTGATCCCCTCCGGGGAGAAACCGGGGAGCTGTTTTTT.

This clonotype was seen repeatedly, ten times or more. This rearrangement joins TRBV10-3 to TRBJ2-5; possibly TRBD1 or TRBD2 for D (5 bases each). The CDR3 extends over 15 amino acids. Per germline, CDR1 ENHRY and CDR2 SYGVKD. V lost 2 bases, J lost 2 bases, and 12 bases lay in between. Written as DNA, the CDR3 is TGTGCCATCAGTGAGGAGGGGTCAATACAAGAGACCCAGTACTTC. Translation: CAISEEGSIQETQYF.

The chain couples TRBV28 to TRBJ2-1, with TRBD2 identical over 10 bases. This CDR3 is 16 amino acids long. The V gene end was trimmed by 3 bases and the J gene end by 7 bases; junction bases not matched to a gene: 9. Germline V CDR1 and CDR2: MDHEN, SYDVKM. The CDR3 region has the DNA TGTGCCAGCAGTTTTGAGTTTAGCGGGGGGTTTAATGAGCAGTTCTTC. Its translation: CASSFEFSGGFNEQFF.

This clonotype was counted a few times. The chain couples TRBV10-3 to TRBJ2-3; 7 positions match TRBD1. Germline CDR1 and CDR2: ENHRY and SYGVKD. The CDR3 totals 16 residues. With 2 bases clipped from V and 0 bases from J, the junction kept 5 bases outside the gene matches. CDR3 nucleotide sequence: TGTGCCATCAGTGAGGTTGCCAGGGGGAGCACAGATACGCAGTATTTT. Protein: CAISEVARGSTDTQYF.

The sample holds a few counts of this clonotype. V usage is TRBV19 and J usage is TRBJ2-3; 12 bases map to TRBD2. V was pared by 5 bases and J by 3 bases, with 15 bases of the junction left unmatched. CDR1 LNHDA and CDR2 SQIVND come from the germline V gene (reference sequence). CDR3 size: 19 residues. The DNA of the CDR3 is TGTGCCAGTAGTCCCTCGACTAGCGGGGGTCTCCGAGGGACAGATACGCAGTATTTT. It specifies CASSPSTSGGLRGTDTQYF.

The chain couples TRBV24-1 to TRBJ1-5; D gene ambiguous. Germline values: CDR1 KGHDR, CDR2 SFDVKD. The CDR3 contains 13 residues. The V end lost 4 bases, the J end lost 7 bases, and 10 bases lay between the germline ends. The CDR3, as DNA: TGTGCCACCAGTGAAGGTGCTGGGCAGCCCCAGCATTTT. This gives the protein CATSEGAGQPQHF.

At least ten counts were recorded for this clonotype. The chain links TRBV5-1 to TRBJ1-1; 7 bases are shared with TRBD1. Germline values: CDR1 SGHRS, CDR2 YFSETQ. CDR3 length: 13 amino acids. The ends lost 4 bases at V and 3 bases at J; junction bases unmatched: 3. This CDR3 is CASSEDRDTEAFF. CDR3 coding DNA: TGCGCCAGCAGCGAAGACAGGGACACTGAAGCTTTCTTT.

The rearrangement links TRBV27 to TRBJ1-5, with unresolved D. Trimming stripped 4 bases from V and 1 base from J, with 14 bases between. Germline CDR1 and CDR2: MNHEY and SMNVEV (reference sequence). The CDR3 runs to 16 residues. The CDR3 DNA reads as TGTGCCAGCAGTTCCTCCTGGGCCAGCAGCAATCAGCCCCAGCATTTT. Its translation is CASSSSWASSNQPQHF.